This TCR beta chain was captured in a study of shared clonotypes between healthy human individuals. Findings and limits, study-wide: Across subsets, estimated richness was generally greater for naive than for memory populations. Tissue TCR repertoires likely differ from these blood-only repertoires.

As concerns this clone: The antigen remains unidentified.

TCRdb's copy holds only in-frame clones and misses some; the assay was immunoSEQ multiplex PCR. The profile covers around 580,000 clones, with 98% appearing a single time and 0.3% taken by the ten largest. The CDR3 covers 16 residues. V lost 4 bases and J lost 2, with 14 bases in between. Germline CDR1 SEHNR, CDR2 FQNEAQ (reference sequence). CD45RO-negative, CCR7-positively selected cells formed the naive CD8 fraction, excluding terminally differentiated effector memory CD45RA+ cells. Sample: naive CD8+ T cells sorted from blood. This sequence joins TRBV7-9 and TRBJ2-2, with a weak D call TRBD1 (5 bases). The sequence was collected from a man aged 25-45 years in good health. This CDR3 is CASSSDSIGNTGELFF. In DNA, the CDR3 is TGTGCCAGCAGCTCAGACAGTATCGGCAACACCGGGGAGCTGTTTTTT.